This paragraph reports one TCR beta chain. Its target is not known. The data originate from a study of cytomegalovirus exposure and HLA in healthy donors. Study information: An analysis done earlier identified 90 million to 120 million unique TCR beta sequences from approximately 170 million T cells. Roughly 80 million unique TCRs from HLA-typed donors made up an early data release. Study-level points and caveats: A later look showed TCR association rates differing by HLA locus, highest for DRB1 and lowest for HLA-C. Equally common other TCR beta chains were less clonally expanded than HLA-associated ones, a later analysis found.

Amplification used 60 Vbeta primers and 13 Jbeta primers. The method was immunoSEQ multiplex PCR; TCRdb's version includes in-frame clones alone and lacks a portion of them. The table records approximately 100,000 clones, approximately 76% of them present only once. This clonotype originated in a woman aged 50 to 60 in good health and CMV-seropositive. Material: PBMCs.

The CDR3 sequence is CAWSVTLAGGLDTGELFF. The CDR3 bases are TGTGCCTGGAGTGTCACACTAGCGGGGGGGCTTGACACCGGGGAGCTGTTTTTT. This rearrangement joins TRBV30 to TRBJ2-2; 13 bases agree with TRBD2. Germline V CDR1 and CDR2: GTSNPN, SVGIG (reference sequence). The V segment lost 0 bases and the J segment 3 bases; nucleotides outside the gene matches: 7. The CDR3 loop spans 18 amino acids.